The entry below describes one TCR beta chain. Its specificity is unknown. Some clones are missing from TCRdb's copy, which holds only in-frame ones; the method was immunoSEQ multiplex PCR. Of about 150,000 clones in the sample, about 92% were seen once. The germline V gene encodes CDR1 MGHRA and CDR2 YSYEKL. J lost 6 bases, V lost 4 bases, and 5 bases had no gene match. CDR3 length: 16 residues. This entry belongs to a study of T cell responses to AZD1222 COVID-19 vaccine. Findings and caveats of the study: Spike-specific TCR depth and breadth grew after two AZD1222 doses. Clonal diversity may have been underestimated in mostly white British donors. Regions 160-218 and 743-854 dominated among vaccine-associated CD4 TCRs spanning spike.

This material consisted of peripheral blood, taken on day 0 of AZD1222 vaccination. This TCR was recovered from an adult in good health. This chain links TRBV4-1 with TRBJ2-1, with 14 bases lining up with TRBD2. The CDR3 spells CASSPRTSGGSNEQFF. The DNA of the CDR3 is TGCGCCAGCAGCCCCCGGACTAGCGGGGGGTCCAATGAGCAGTTCTTC.